The TCR beta chain under discussion was sequenced for a study of cytomegalovirus exposure and HLA in healthy donors. For the study at large: T cells numbering 150 million to 200 million yielded some 110 million unique TCR beta sequences in an earlier analysis. Study-wide findings and caveats: Cytomegalovirus status, reportedly, was diagnosed with high specificity and sensitivity by the classifier.

PCR amplification relied on 60 Vbeta primers (plus 13 Jbeta primers). Only in-frame clones appear in the TCRdb table, and some are missing; sequencing was by immunoSEQ multiplex PCR. In the table there are 85,000 to 120,000 clones, roughly 77% of which are singletons. This clone was observed a single time. Its antigen is undetermined. The CDR3 has 16 amino acids. V was trimmed by 0 bases and J by 2 bases, leaving 13 bases between them. CDR1 and CDR2 from the germline V gene are MNHEY and SVGAGI. V gene TRBV6-5 combines with J gene TRBJ1-2, with D unclear. The receptor was derived from a man aged 35 to 55 in good health and CMV-seronegative. Sample: PBMCs. Here the CDR3 DNA reads TGTGCCAGCAGTTACTCGTCCGGGGAGCGCAACTATGGCTACACCTTC. Translated: CASSYSSGERNYGYTF.